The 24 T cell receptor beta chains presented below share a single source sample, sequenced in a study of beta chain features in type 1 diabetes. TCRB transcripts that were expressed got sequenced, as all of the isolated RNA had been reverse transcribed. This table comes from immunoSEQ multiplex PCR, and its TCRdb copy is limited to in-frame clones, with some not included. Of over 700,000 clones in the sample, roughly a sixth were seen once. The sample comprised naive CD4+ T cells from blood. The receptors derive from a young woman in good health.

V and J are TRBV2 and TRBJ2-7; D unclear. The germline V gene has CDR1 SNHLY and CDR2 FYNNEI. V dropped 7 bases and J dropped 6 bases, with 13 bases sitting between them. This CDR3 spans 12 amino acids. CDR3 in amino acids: CASKGLTAEQYF. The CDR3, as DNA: TGTGCCAGCAAGGGCCTGACCGCCGAGCAGTACTTC.

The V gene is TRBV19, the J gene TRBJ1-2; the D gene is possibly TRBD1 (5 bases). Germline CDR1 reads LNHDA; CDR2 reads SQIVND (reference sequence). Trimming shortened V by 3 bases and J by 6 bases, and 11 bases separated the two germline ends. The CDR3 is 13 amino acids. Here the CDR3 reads CASSMRGADGYTF. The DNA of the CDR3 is TGTGCCAGTAGTATGAGAGGGGCCGATGGCTACACCTTC.

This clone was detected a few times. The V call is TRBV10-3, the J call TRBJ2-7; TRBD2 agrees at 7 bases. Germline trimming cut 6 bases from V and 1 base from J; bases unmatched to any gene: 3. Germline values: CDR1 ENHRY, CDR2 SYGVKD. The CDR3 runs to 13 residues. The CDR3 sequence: CAISAGESYEQYF. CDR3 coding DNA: TGTGCCATCAGCGCGGGGGAGTCCTACGAGCAGTACTTC.

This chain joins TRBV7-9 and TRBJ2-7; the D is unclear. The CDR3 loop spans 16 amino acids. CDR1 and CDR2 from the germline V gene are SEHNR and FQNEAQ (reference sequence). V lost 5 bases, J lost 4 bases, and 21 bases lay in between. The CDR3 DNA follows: TGTGCCAGCAGCCCTCGAGGTGTCGCGAACCCGTACGAGCAGTACTTC. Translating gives CASSPRGVANPYEQYF.

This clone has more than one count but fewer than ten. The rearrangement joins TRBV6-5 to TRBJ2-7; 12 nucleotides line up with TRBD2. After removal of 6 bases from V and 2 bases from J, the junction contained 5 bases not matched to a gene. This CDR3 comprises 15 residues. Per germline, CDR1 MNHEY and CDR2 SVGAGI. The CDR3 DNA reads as TGTGCCAGCAGCCGACTAGCGGGAGCACCCTACGAGCAGTACTTC. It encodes CASSRLAGAPYEQYF.

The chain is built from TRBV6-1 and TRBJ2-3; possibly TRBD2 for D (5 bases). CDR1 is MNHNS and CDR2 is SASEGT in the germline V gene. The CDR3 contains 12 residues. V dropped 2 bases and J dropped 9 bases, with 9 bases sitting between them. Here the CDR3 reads CASSEKAATQYF. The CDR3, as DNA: TGTGCCAGCAGTGAAAAAGCGGCAACGCAGTATTTT.

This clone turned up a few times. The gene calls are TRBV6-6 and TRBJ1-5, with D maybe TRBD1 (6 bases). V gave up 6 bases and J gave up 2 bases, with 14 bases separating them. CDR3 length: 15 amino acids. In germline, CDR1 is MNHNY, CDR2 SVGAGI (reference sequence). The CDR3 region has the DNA TGTGCCAGCAGGCCCACAGGGATGGGCAATCAGCCCCAGCATTTT. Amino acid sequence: CASRPTGMGNQPQHF.

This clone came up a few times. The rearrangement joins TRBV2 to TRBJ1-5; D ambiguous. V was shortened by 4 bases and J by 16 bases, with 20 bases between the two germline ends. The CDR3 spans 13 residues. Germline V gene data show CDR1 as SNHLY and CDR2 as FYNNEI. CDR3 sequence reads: CASSGRGWTRGHF. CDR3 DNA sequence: TGTGCCAGCAGTGGTAGAGGTTGGACCCGGGGACATTTT.

CDR3 DNA: TGTGCCAGCAGTCCCTACGACAATGAGCAGTTCTTC. Translating it yields CASSPYDNEQFF. The V call is TRBV6-5, the J call TRBJ2-1; D is unclear. This CDR3 contains 12 residues. CDR1 MNHEY and CDR2 SVGAGI come from the germline V gene. V was shortened by 5 bases and J by 5 bases, with 7 bases between the two germline ends.

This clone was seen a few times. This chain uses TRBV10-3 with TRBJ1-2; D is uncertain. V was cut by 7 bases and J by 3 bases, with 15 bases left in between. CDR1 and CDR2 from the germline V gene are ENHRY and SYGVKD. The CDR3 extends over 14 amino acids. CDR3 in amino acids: CAITQDATYYGYTF. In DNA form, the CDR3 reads TGTGCCATCACTCAAGATGCGACGTACTATGGCTACACCTTC.

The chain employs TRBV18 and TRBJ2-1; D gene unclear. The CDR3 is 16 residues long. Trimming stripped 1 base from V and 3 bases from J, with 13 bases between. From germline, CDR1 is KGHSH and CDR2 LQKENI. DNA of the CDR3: TGTGCCAGCTCACCACGTGACGGCGGCCTCTACAATGAGCAGTTCTTC. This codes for CASSPRDGGLYNEQFF.

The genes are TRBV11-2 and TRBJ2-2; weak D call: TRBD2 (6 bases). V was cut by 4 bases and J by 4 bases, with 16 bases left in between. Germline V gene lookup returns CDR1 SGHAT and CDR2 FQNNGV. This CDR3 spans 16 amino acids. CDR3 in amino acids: CASSSVVGRTTGELFF. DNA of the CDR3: TGTGCCAGCAGCTCTGTTGTGGGGAGGACCACCGGGGAGCTGTTTTTT. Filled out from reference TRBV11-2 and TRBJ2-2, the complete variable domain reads EAGVAQSPRYKIIEKRQSVAFWCNPISGHATLYWYQQILGQGPKLLIQFQNNGVVDDSQLPKDRFSAERLKGVDSTLKIQPAKLEDSAVYLCASSSVVGRTTGELFFGEGSRLTVL.

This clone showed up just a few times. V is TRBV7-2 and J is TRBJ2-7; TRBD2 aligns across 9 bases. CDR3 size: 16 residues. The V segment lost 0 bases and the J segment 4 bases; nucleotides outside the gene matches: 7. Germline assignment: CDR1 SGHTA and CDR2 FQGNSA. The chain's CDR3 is CASSLAGPAGGYEQYF. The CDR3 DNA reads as TGTGCCAGCAGCTTAGCAGGTCCAGCGGGAGGTTACGAGCAGTACTTC. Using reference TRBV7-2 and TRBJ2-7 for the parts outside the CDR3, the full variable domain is GAGVSQSPSNKVTEKGKDVELRCDPISGHTALYWYRQSLGQGLEFLIYFQGNSAPDKSGLPSDRFSAERTGGSVSTLTIQRTQQEDSAVYLCASSLAGPAGGYEQYFGPGTRLTVT.

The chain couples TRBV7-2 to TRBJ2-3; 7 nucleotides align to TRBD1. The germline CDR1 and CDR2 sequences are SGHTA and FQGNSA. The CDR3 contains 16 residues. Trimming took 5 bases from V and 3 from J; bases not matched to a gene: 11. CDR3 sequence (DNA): TGTGCCAGCAGCCAAGACAAGGGGGCTTGGACAGATACGCAGTATTTT. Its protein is CASSQDKGAWTDTQYF.

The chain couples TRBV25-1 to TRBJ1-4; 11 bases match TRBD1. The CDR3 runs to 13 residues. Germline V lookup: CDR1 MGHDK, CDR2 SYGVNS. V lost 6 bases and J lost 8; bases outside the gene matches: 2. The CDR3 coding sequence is TGTGCCAGCAGGGGACAGGGGGTGGAAAAACTGTTTTTT. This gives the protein CASRGQGVEKLFF.

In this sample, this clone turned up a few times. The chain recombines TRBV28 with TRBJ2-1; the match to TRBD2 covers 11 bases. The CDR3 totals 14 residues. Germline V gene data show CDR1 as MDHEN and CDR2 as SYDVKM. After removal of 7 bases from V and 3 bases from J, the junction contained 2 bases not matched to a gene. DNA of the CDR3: TGTGCCAGCACCCTAGCGGGAGGCTACAATGAGCAGTTCTTC. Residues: CASTLAGGYNEQFF.

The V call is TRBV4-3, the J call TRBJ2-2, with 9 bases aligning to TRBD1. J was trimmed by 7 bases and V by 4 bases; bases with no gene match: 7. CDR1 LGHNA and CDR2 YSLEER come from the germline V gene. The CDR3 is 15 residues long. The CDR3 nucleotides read TGCGCCAGCAGCCTTGGAGGGACAGGGTTCGGGGAGCTGTTTTTT. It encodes CASSLGGTGFGELFF.

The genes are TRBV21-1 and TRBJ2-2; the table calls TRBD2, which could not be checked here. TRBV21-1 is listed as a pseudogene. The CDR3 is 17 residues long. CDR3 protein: CASSKAFSGVPDGELFF. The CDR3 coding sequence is TGTGCCAGCAGCAAAGCGTTCAGCGGAGTTCCTGACGGGGAGCTGTTTTTT.

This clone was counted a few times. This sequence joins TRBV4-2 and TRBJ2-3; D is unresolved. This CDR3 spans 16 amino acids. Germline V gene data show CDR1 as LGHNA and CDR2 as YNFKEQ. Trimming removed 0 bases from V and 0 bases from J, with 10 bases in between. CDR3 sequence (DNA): TGTGCCAGCAGCCAAGATTGGGGATTCAGCACAGATACGCAGTATTTT. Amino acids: CASSQDWGFSTDTQYF.

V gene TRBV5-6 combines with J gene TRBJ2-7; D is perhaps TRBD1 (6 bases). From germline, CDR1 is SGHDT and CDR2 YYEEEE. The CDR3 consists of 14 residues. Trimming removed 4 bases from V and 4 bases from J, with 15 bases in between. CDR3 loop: CASSGRTVTYEQYF. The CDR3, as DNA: TGTGCCAGCAGCGGGCGGACAGTCACGTACGAGCAGTACTTC.

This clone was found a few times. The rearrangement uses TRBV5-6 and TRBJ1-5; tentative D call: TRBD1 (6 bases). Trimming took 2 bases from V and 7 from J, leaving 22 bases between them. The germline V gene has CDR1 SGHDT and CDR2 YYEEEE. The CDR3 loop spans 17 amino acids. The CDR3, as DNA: TGTGCCAGCAGCTTCTGGAAGGTCAGGGGATTGCGGCAGCCCCAGCATTTT. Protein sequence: CASSFWKVRGLRQPQHF.

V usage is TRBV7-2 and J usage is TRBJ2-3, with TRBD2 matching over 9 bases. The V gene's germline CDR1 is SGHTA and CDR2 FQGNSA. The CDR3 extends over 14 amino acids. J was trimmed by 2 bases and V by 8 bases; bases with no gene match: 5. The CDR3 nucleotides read TGTGCCAGCGGACCTAGCGGGAACACAGATACGCAGTATTTT. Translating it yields CASGPSGNTDTQYF.

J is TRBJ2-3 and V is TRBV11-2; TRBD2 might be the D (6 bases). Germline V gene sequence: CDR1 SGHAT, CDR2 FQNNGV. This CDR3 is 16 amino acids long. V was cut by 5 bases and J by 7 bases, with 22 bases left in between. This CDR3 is CASSLLLSGVGNTQYF. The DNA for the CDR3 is TGTGCCAGCAGCCTTCTGCTCTCGGGAGTAGGAAATACGCAGTATTTT.

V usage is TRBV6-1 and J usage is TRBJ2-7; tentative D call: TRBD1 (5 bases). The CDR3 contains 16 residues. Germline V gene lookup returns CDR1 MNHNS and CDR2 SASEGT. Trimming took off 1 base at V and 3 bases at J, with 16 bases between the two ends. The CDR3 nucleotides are TGTGCCAGCAGTGAAGACCGGACATTCTGGGGCTACGAGCAGTACTTC. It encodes CASSEDRTFWGYEQYF.